Here is one T cell receptor (beta chain) with its context. Its antigen is not identified. Clones were sequenced by immunoSEQ multiplex PCR, and TCRdb holds only the in-frame ones, with some missing. The sample contains roughly 1 million clones, roughly 74% of which appear only once. This specimen comes from a study of shared clonotypes between healthy human individuals. General study results and limits: Memory subsets generally showed lower estimated richness than naive subsets.

Per the germline V gene, CDR1 is SGHDN and CDR2 is FVKESK. The length of the CDR3 is 15 residues. Trimming shortened V by 4 bases and J by 0 bases, and 10 bases separated the two germline ends. Specimen: memory CD4+ T cells from PBMCs. The subset is: CD45RA-negative fraction. The TCR originated in a young man in good health. Some clones in this sample may be carry-over from other donors' samples. This chain joins TRBV14 and TRBJ2-1; D ambiguous. In nucleotides, the CDR3 is TGTGCCAGCAGCCTGGGGTTGTACTCCTACAATGAGCAGTTCTTC. It is translated as CASSLGLYSYNEQFF. The whole variable domain, remainder taken from reference TRBV14 and TRBJ2-1, is EAGVTQFPSHSVIEKGQTVTLRCDPISGHDNLYWYRRVMGKEIKFLLHFVKESKQDESGMPNNRFLAERTGGTYSTLKVQPAELEDSGVYFCASSLGLYSYNEQFFGPGTRLTVL.